The next 8 T cell receptor beta chains were all read from a single sample in a study of cytotoxic CD8 clonotypes in ibrutinib-treated CLL. Here immunoSEQ multiplex PCR was the method, and the copy in TCRdb shows in-frame clones only, minus some. This table holds 150,000 to 200,000 clones, roughly 90% found once. The sample here was PBMCs, taken at disease progression, from a patient treated with ibrutinib. The receptors originated from a human donor with chronic lymphocytic leukemia.

This rearrangement joins TRBV5-1 to TRBJ1-1, with D tentatively TRBD1 (5 bases). The V end was cut by 2 bases, the J end by 6 bases, with 20 bases between. The germline gives CDR1 SGHRS, CDR2 YFSETQ. CDR3 size: 16 residues. The CDR3 DNA reads as TGCGCCAGCAGCTTAAGGGGCCTGGGCGACGGTTCTGAAGCTTTCTTT. Translated: CASSLRGLGDGSEAFF.

The chain is built from TRBV29-1 and TRBJ2-7, with 9 bases lining up with TRBD1. There are 14 residues in the CDR3. Germline V gene data show CDR1 as SQVTM and CDR2 as ANQGSEA. With 6 bases clipped from V and 7 bases from J, the junction kept 13 bases outside the gene matches. CDR3 region: CSVGTGSNAGEQYF. The CDR3, as DNA: TGCAGCGTGGGGACAGGGTCCAATGCGGGGGAGCAGTACTTC.

The chain links TRBV10-3 to TRBJ2-1; 9 bases agree with TRBD1. J gave up 1 base and V 4 bases, and 5 bases lay outside the gene matches. The CDR3 runs to 16 residues. CDR1 and CDR2 (germline): ENHRY, SYGVKD. CDR3 nucleotide sequence: TGTGCCATCAGTGCCGCAGGGACAGGGTCCTACAATGAGCAGTTCTTC. Translation gives CAISAAGTGSYNEQFF.

The chain is built from TRBV28 and TRBJ2-7; 7 nucleotides line up with TRBD1. This CDR3 comprises 16 residues. Germline V gives CDR1 MDHEN, CDR2 SYDVKM. V was pared by 5 bases and J by 3 bases, with 13 bases of the junction left unmatched. CDR3 residues: CASSPSIQGMGYEQYF. The CDR3 DNA is TGTGCCAGCAGTCCCTCCATACAGGGGATGGGCTACGAGCAGTACTTC.

The chain has TRBV9 and TRBJ2-7; TRBD1 aligns across 9 bases. The germline V gene encodes CDR1 SGDLS and CDR2 YYNGEE. V lost 4 bases to trimming and J lost 3 bases; unmatched junction nucleotides: 5. This CDR3 has 14 amino acids. The CDR3, as DNA: TGTGCCAGCAGCCCGACGACAGGGGGCTACGAGCAGTACTTC. This encodes CASSPTTGGYEQYF.

The chain recombines TRBV7-3 with TRBJ2-3, with D uncertain. The CDR3 sequence is 13 residues long. Looked up from germline, CDR1 is SGHTA and CDR2 is FQGTGA. V was shortened by 5 bases and J by 5 bases, with 11 bases between the two germline ends. Here the CDR3 reads CASSRLLKDTQYF. DNA for the CDR3: TGTGCCAGCAGCCGCCTTCTTAAAGATACGCAGTATTTT.

The genes are TRBV7-3 and TRBJ2-1; weak D call: TRBD2 (6 bases). The V gene's germline CDR1 is SGHTA and CDR2 FQGTGA. CDR3 size: 14 residues. The V gene lost 2 bases and the J gene lost 9 bases, with 14 bases spanning the gap. CDR3 amino acids: CASSLVTGDSEQFF. The CDR3 DNA sequence: TGTGCCAGCAGCTTAGTAACGGGAGACAGTGAGCAGTTCTTC.

J is TRBJ2-1 and V is TRBV7-8; D is unresolved. V was trimmed by 2 bases and J by 3 bases, leaving 8 bases between them. The CDR3 has 14 amino acids. From germline, CDR1 is SGHVS and CDR2 FQNEAQ. CDR3 residues: CASSLRVSYNEQFF. The CDR3, as DNA: TGTGCCAGCAGCTTACGGGTCAGCTACAATGAGCAGTTCTTC.